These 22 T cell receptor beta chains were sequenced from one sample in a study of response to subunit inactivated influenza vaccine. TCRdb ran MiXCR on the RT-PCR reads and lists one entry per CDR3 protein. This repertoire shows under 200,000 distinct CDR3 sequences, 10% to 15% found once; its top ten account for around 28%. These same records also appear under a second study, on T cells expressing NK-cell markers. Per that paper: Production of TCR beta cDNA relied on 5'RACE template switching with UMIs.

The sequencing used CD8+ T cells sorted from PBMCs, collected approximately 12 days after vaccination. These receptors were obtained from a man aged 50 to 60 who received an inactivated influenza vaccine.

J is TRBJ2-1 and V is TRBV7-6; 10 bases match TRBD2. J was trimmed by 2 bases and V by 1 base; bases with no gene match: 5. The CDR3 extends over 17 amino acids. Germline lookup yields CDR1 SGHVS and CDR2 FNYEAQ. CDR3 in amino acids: CASSLGLAGAAYNEQFF. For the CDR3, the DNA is TGTGCCAGCAGCTTAGGCCTAGCGGGGGCCGCCTACAATGAGCAGTTCTTC. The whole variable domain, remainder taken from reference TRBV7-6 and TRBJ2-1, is GAGVSQSPRYKVTKRGQDVALRCDPISGHVSLYWYRQALGQGPEFLTYFNYEAQQDKSGLPNDRFSAERPEGSISTLTIQRTEQRDSAMYRCASSLGLAGAAYNEQFFGPGTRLTVL.

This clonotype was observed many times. This CDR3 reads CASSLGVYTHTGELFF. CDR3 bases: TGTGCCAGCAGCTTAGGTGTCTACACGCACACCGGGGAGCTGTTTTTT. The chain carries TRBV7-9 and TRBJ2-2; no reliable D call. V lost 1 base and J 3 bases, leaving 12 bases between the germline ends. Per the germline V gene, CDR1 is SEHNR and CDR2 is FQNEAQ (reference sequence). The CDR3 length is 16 residues.

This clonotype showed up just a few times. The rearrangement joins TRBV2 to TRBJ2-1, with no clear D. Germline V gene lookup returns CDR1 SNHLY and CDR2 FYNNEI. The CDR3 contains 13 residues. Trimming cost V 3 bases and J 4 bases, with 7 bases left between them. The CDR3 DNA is TGTGCCAGCAGTGAGTGGCTTTACAATGAGCAGTTCTTC. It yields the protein CASSEWLYNEQFF.

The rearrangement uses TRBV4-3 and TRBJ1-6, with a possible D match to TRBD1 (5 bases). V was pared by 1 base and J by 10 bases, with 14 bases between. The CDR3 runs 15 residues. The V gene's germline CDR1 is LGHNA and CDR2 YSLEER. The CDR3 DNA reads TGCGCCAGCAGCCAAGGGGGACGGGGTAGCTCACCCCTCCACTTT. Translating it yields CASSQGGRGSSPLHF.

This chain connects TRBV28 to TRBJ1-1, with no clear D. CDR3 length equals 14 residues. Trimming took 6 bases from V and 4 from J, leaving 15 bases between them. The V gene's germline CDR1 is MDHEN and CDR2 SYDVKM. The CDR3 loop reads CASSMFVVVTEAFF. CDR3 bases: TGTGCCAGCAGCATGTTCGTGGTGGTCACTGAAGCTTTCTTT.

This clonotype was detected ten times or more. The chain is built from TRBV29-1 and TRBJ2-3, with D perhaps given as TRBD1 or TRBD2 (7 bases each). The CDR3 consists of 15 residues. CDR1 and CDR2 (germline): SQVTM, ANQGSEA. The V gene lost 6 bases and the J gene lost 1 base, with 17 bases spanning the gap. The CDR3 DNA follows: TGCAGCGTAGCAGGGGGGGGAGACGGCACAGATACGCAGTATTTT. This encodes CSVAGGGDGTDTQYF.

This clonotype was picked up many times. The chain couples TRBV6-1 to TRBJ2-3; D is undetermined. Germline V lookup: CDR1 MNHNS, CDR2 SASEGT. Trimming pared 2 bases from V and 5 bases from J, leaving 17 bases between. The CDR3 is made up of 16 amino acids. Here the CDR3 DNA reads TGTGCCAGCAGTGAATTTTGGGCTGGGAATGTAGATACGCAGTATTTT. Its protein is CASSEFWAGNVDTQYF.

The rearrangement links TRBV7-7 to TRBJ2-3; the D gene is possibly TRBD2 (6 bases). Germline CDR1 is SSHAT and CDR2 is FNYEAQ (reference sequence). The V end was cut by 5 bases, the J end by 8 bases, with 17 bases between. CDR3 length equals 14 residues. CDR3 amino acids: CASSLGLMDSTQYF. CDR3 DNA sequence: TGTGCCAGCAGCCTGGGACTTATGGATAGTACGCAGTATTTT.

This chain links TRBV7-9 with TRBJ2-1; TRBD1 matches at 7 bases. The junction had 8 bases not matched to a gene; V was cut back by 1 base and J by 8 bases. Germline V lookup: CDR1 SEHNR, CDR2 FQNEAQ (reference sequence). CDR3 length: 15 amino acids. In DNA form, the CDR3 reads TGTGCCAGCAGCTTAGTTTGGACAGGTATCCATGAGCAGTTCTTC. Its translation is CASSLVWTGIHEQFF.

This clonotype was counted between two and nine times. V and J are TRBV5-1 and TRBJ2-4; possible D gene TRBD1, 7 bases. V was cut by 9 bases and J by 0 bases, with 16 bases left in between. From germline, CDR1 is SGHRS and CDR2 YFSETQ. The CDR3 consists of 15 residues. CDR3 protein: CATGRQGLAKNIQYF. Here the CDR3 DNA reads TGCGCCACCGGGAGACAGGGTTTAGCCAAAAACATTCAGTACTTC.

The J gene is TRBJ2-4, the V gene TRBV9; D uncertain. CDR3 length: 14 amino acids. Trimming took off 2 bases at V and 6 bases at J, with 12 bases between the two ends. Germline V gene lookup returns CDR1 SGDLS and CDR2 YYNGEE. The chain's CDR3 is CASSVGLDPNIQYF. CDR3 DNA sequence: TGTGCCAGCAGCGTCGGCCTGGACCCAAACATTCAGTACTTC.

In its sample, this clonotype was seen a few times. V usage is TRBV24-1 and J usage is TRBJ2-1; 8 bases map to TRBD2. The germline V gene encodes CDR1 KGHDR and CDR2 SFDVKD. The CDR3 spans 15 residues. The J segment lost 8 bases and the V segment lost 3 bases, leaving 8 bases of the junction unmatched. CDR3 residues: CATSDPPGGFDEQFF. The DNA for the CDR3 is TGTGCCACCAGTGATCCACCGGGGGGGTTCGATGAGCAGTTCTTC.

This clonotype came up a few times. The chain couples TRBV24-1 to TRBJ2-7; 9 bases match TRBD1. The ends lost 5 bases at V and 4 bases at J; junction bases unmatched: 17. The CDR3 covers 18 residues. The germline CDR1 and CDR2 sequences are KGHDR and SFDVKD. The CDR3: CATSGPGQGGLGKYEQYF. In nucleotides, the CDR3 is TGTGCCACCAGTGGCCCGGGACAGGGTGGACTAGGGAAATACGAGCAGTACTTC.

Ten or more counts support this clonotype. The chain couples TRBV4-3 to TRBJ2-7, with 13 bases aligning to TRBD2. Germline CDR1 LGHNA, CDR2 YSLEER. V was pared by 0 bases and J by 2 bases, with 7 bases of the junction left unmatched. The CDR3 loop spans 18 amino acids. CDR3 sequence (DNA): TGCGCCAGCAGCCAAGATTCGGGACTAGCGGGACGTACCTACGAGCAGTACTTC. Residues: CASSQDSGLAGRTYEQYF.

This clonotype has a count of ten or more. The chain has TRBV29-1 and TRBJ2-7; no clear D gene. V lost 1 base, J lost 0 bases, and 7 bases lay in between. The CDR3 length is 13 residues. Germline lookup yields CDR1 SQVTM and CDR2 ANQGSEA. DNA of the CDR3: TGCAGCGTTGAAGGGCTAGGCTCCTACGAGCAGTACTTC. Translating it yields CSVEGLGSYEQYF.

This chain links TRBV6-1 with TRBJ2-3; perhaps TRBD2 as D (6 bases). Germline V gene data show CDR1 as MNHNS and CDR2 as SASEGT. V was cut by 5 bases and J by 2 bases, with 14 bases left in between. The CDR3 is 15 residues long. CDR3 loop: CASSPRGKITDTQYF. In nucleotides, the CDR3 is TGTGCCAGCAGTCCTCGGGGGAAGATCACAGATACGCAGTATTTT.

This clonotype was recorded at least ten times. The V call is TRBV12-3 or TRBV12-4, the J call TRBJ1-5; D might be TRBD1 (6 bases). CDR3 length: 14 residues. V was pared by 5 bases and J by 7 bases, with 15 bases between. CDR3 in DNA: TGTGCCAGCAGTCAATCAGGGGATGGCCAGCCCCAGCATTTT. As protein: CASSQSGDGQPQHF.

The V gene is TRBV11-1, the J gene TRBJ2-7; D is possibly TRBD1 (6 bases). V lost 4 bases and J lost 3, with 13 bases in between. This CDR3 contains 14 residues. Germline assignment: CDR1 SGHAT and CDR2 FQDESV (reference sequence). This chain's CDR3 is CASSSKGQVYEQYF. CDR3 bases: TGTGCCAGCAGCTCCAAGGGACAAGTCTACGAGCAGTACTTC. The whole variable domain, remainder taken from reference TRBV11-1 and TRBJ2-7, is EAEVAQSPRYKITEKSQAVAFWCDPISGHATLYWYRQILGQGPELLVQFQDESVVDDSQLPKDRFSAERLKGVDSTLKIQPAELGDSAMYLCASSSKGQVYEQYFGPGTRLTVT.

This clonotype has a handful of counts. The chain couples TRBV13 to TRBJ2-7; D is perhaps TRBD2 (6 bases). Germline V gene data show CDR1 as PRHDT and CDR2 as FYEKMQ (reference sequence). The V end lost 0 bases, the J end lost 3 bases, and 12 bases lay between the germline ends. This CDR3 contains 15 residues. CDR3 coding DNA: TGTGCCAGCAGCTTAGGCGGGACTGATCTCTACGAGCAGTACTTC. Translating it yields CASSLGGTDLYEQYF.

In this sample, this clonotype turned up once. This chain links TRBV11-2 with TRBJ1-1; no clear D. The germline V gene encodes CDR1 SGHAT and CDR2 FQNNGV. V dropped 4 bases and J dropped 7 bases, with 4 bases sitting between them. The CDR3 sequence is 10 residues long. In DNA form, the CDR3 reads TGTGCCAGCAGCTCTTATGAAGCTTTCTTT. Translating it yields CASSSYEAFF. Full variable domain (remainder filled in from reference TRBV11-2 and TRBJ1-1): EAGVAQSPRYKIIEKRQSVAFWCNPISGHATLYWYQQILGQGPKLLIQFQNNGVVDDSQLPKDRFSAERLKGVDSTLKIQPAKLEDSAVYLCASSSYEAFFGQGTRLTVV.

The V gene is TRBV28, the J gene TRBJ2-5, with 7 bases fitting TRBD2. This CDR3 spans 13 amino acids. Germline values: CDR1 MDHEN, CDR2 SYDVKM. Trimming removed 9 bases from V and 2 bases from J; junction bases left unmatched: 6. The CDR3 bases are TGTGCCAGGAGCCTAGCGGCGCAAGAGACCCAGTACTTC. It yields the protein CARSLAAQETQYF.

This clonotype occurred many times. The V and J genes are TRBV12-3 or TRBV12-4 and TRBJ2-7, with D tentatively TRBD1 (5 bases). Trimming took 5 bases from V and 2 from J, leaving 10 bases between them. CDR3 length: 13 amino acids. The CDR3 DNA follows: TGTGCCAGCAGTCCCGGACAAGCCTACGAGCAGTACTTC. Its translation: CASSPGQAYEQYF.